Described below is a single TCR beta chain sequence and its context. The entry originates in a study of blood T cell repertoires in COVID-19. Study at large: The United States, Italy and Spain supplied acute and convalescent COVID-19 samples. PBMCs, B-cell-depleted T cells, or T cells provided the cDNA or gDNA that made up the material.

In the original analysis: Amplification with reference gene primers provided the estimates of nucleated cell counts. Some clones are missing from TCRdb's copy, which holds only in-frame ones; the method was immunoSEQ multiplex PCR. V and J calls plus clone size are reproduced from that table; the DNA served to infer D and trimming. The profile covers fewer than 200,000 clones, with approximately 80% appearing a single time and roughly 11% taken by the ten largest. V lost 0 bases to trimming and J lost 0 bases, with 10 bases between them. The CDR3 is 16 amino acids. CDR1 SGDLS and CDR2 YYNGEE come from the germline V gene. Seattle patients were enrolled during active infection and followed longitudinally.

The clonotype originates from a woman aged 40 to 50 with COVID-19, enrolled during active disease. The V call is TRBV9, the J call TRBJ2-1, with D unresolved. The sequencing sample was made of peripheral blood. Written as DNA, the CDR3 is TGTGCCAGCAGCGTAGATGGCAGATCCTCCTACAATGAGCAGTTCTTC. Encoded protein: CASSVDGRSSYNEQFF.